The 13 T cell receptor beta chains in this list originate from one sample, sequenced in a study of preoperative IRX-2 immunotherapy in early breast cancer (dated by TCRdb to about 2019). The library relied on the immunoSEQ multiplex PCR assay. The table comes from immuneACCESS by way of TCRdb, which keeps in-frame sequences with V and J called. Part of the clones is missing from these tables; in studies checked, under half for an unresolved V gene and the rest for unknown reasons. The sample yields under 25,000 clones; around four fifths were counted once. Approximately 1% of the sample is taken by the ten largest. What the treatment or condition label conveys for this sample: preoperative locoregional IRX-2 cytokine immunotherapy. The specimen was lymph node tissue, collected after IRX-2 immunotherapy. Source of these receptors: a human donor with breast cancer.

V is TRBV10-2 and J is TRBJ1-4; TRBD1 matches at 8 bases. The trim removed 2 bases at V and 4 bases at J, leaving 3 bases unmatched. The CDR3 is made up of 15 amino acids. Germline V gene lookup returns CDR1 WSHSY and CDR2 SAAADI. The CDR3 loop reads CASSEGTGFNEKLFF. In DNA form, the CDR3 reads TGCGCCAGCAGTGAGGGGACAGGTTTTAATGAAAAACTGTTTTTT.

This chain joins TRBV6-8 and TRBJ1-5; no clear D gene. Germline V gene data show CDR1 as MNHGY and CDR2 as SAAAGT. With 6 bases removed from V and 0 bases from J, the gap between germline ends came to 15 bases. The CDR3 totals 16 residues. The CDR3 sequence: CASRFRLTTSNQPQHF. The CDR3 DNA sequence: TGTGCCAGCAGGTTCAGGTTGACGACTAGCAATCAGCCCCAGCATTTT.

This clone appeared once. This chain links TRBV11-3 with TRBJ1-5; a possible D gene is TRBD1 (5 bases). This CDR3 contains 15 residues. Germline CDR1 is SGHNT and CDR2 is YENEEA. Trimming removed 0 bases at V and 6 bases at J, with 12 bases between. The CDR3 bases are TGTGCCAGCAGCTTAGATGGCGGGGCGGGTCAGCCCCAGCATTTT. Encoded protein: CASSLDGGAGQPQHF.

This clone was found once. This rearrangement joins TRBV29-1 to TRBJ2-7; TRBD1 might be the D (6 bases). The germline V and J ends were trimmed by 1 base and 5 bases, with 18 bases remaining between them. Germline assignment: CDR1 SQVTM and CDR2 ANQGSEA. The CDR3 runs 15 residues. CDR3 nucleotide sequence: TGCAGCGTTGAAGTCCCTGAGGGGGATCAGCACGAGCAGTACTTC. Translation: CSVEVPEGDQHEQYF.

The V gene is TRBV6-8, the J gene TRBJ1-1; D is possibly TRBD1 (6 bases). Germline values: CDR1 MNHGY, CDR2 SAAAGT. The CDR3 has 14 amino acids. V was shortened by 6 bases and J by 5 bases, with 16 bases between the two germline ends. CDR3 sequence reads: CASRAVWGLTEAFF. In DNA form, the CDR3 reads TGTGCCAGCAGGGCCGTCTGGGGGCTAACTGAAGCTTTCTTT.

The CDR3 DNA reads TGTGCCAGCACCGGGAGTCTGGTTGGCTTTTCCTACAATGAGCAGTTCTTC. It translates to CASTGSLVGFSYNEQFF. The chain couples TRBV19 to TRBJ2-1; maybe TRBD2 (6 bases). The CDR3 runs to 17 residues. Trimming removed 9 bases from V and 1 base from J, with 22 bases in between. From germline, CDR1 is LNHDA and CDR2 SQIVND (reference sequence). Together with reference TRBV19 and TRBJ2-1, the CDR3 gives the full variable domain: DGGITQSPKYLFRKEGQNVTLSCEQNLNHDAMYWYRQDPGQGLRLIYYSQIVNDFQKGDIAEGYSVSREKKESFPLTVTSAQKNPTAFYLCASTGSLVGFSYNEQFFGPGTRLTVL.

The chain combines TRBV11-3 with TRBJ1-3; 7 positions match TRBD1. CDR1 and CDR2 (germline): SGHNT, YENEEA. This CDR3 has 16 amino acids. J lost 4 bases, V lost 5 bases, and 11 bases had no gene match. CDR3 sequence: CASSHSRQGDGNTIYF. The CDR3 bases are TGTGCCAGCAGCCACTCCAGACAGGGCGACGGAAACACCATATATTTT.

CDR3 protein: CASTDSTYEQYF. DNA for the CDR3: TGTGCCAGCACCGACAGTACCTACGAGCAGTACTTC. The chain carries TRBV9 and TRBJ2-7, with TRBD1 as a possible D gene (5 bases). The germline gives CDR1 SGDLS, CDR2 YYNGEE. This CDR3 has 12 amino acids. The V end was cut by 6 bases, the J end by 2 bases, with 9 bases between.

Written as DNA, the CDR3 is TGTGCCAGCAGCTCGGACAGGGACGTGTACCAAGAGACCCAGTACTTC. It yields the protein CASSSDRDVYQETQYF. This chain links TRBV11-3 with TRBJ2-5, with 8 bases aligning to TRBD1. The CDR3 loop spans 16 amino acids. The V gene's germline CDR1 is SGHNT and CDR2 YENEEA. V shed 4 bases and J 0 bases; nucleotides not matched to a gene: 7. The full variable domain, in which reference TRBV11-3 and TRBJ2-5 provide the parts outside the CDR3, is EAGVVQSPRYKIIEKKQPVAFWCNPISGHNTLYWYLQNLGQGPELLIRYENEEAVDDSQLPKDRFSAERLKGVDSTLKIQPAELGDSAVYLCASSSDRDVYQETQYFGPGTRLLVL.

The sample holds a few counts of this clone. This sequence joins TRBV6-1 and TRBJ2-4; D is ambiguous. The V gene lost 0 bases and the J gene lost 6 bases, with 6 bases spanning the gap. There are 13 residues in the CDR3. CDR1 is MNHNS and CDR2 is SASEGT in the germline V gene. The CDR3 spells CASSEAKGNIQYF. For the CDR3, the DNA is TGTGCCAGCAGTGAAGCAAAGGGAAACATTCAGTACTTC.

The J gene is TRBJ2-2, the V gene TRBV14; 10 bases map to TRBD2. Trimming removed 4 bases from V and 5 bases from J; junction bases left unmatched: 4. The CDR3 extends over 15 amino acids. Germline CDR1 reads SGHDN; CDR2 reads FVKESK. The CDR3 DNA reads TGTGCCAGCAGCCCGAGCGGGGGGGCGACCGGGGAGCTGTTTTTT. It encodes CASSPSGGATGELFF.

This sequence joins TRBV22-1 and TRBJ1-4. TRBV22-1 is a pseudogene segment. The CDR3 has 17 residues. In DNA form, the CDR3 reads TGTGCCAGCAGTGTCGGGCAGTCATATGCAACTAATGAAAAACTGTTTTTT. Amino acids: CASSVGQSYATNEKLFF.

The chain links TRBV11-3 to TRBJ2-2, with D possibly TRBD1 on 6 matching bases. Germline values: CDR1 SGHNT, CDR2 YENEEA. Trimming pared 0 bases from V and 5 bases from J, leaving 13 bases between. The CDR3 sequence is 16 residues long. This CDR3 reads CASSLEGGYRTGELFF. Written as DNA, the CDR3 is TGTGCCAGCAGCTTAGAAGGGGGATACAGGACCGGGGAGCTGTTTTTT.